This T cell receptor (beta chain) was sequenced for a study of cytomegalovirus exposure and HLA in healthy donors. Findings and limits, study-wide: The study labeled 164 TCR beta chains cytomegalovirus-associated.

In germline, CDR1 is LNHNV, CDR2 YYDKDF (reference sequence). J was trimmed by 3 bases and V by 1 base; bases with no gene match: 5. The CDR3 consists of 16 residues. About this clone itself: Its antigen is not identified.

Though nominally healthy at sampling, donors likely had unrecorded immune exposures. The PCR ran on 60 Vbeta and 13 Jbeta primers. Sequencing used immunoSEQ multiplex PCR; TCRdb keeps in-frame clones, though not all of them. The sample carries approximately 92,000 clones, 65% to 90% recorded once. Sequencing was performed on PBMCs. J is TRBJ2-7 and V is TRBV15, with TRBD2 identical over 11 bases. The source is a woman in her 70s in good health and CMV-seropositive. The CDR3 DNA follows: TGTGCCACCAGCAGAGGACCCGGGACTAGCGGCTACGAGCAGTACTTC. Translated, it gives CATSRGPGTSGYEQYF.